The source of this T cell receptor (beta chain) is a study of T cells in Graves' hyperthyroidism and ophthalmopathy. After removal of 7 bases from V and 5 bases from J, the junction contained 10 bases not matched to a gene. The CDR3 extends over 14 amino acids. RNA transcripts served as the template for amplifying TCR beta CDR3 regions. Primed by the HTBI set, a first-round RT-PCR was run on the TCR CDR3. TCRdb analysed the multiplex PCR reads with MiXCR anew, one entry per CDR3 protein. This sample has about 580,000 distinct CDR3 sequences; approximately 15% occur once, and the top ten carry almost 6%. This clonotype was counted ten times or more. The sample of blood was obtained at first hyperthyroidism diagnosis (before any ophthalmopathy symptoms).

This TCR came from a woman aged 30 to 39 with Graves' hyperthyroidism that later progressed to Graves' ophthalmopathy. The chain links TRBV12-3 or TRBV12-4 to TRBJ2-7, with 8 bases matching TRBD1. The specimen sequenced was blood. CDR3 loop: CASTEGQGQNEQYF. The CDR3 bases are TGTGCCAGCACTGAAGGACAGGGACAGAACGAGCAGTACTTC.